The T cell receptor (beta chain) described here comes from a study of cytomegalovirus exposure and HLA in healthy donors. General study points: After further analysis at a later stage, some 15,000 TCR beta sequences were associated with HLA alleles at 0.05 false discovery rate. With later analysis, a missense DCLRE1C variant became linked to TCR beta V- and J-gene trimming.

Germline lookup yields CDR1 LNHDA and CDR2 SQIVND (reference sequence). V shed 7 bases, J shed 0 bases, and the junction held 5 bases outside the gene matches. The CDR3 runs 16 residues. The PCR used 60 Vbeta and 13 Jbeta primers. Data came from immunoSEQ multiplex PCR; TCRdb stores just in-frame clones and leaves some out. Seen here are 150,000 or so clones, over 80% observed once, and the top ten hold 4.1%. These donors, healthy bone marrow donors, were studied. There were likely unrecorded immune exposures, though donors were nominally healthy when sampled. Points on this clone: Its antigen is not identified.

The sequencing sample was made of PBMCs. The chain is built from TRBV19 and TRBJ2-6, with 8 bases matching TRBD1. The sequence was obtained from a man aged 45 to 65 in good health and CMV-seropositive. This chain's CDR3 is CASIAGGASGANVLTF. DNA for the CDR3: TGTGCCAGTATTGCAGGGGGCGCCTCTGGGGCCAACGTCCTGACTTTC.